Listed below are T cell receptor beta chains from one sample, sequenced in a study of cytomegalovirus exposure and HLA in healthy donors. Clones were sequenced by immunoSEQ multiplex PCR, and TCRdb holds only the in-frame ones, with some missing. This sample's table has about 38,000 clones. The specimen was PBMCs. The receptors were gathered from a middle-aged man in good health and CMV-seropositive. Each CDR3 is given with its conserved first and last residue. Each record gives: D gene, V gene, J gene, CDR3 protein, CDR3 DNA. D genes are given only for firm matches.

-	TRBV7-2	TRBJ1-5	CASSGGQRLPQHF	TGTGCCAGCAGCGGCGGACAACGATTGCCCCAGCATTTT
-	TRBV7-2	TRBJ2-1	CASSNGGSYNEQFF	TGTGCCAGCAGCAACGGGGGATCCTACAATGAGCAGTTCTTC
-	TRBV15	TRBJ2-1	CATWHNEQFF	TGTGCCACCTGGCACAATGAGCAGTTCTTC
-	TRBV30	TRBJ1-2	CAWSIRGAGQNYGYTF	TGTGCCTGGAGCATCAGAGGAGCAGGGCAGAACTATGGCTACACCTTC
-	TRBV6-1	TRBJ2-3	CASSENRDERGGTQYF	TGTGCCAGCAGTGAAAACCGGGACGAACGAGGGGGTACGCAGTATTTT
-	TRBV30	TRBJ1-1	CAWSVTAGTEAFF	TGTGCCTGGAGTGTGACAGCGGGCACTGAAGCTTTCTTT
-	TRBV7-2	TRBJ1-3	CASSPPQGFSGNTIYF	TGTGCCAGCAGCCCCCCCCAGGGGTTCTCTGGAAACACCATATATTTT
TRBD1	TRBV9	TRBJ2-5	CASTRGQSEETQYF	TGTGCCAGCACCCGGGGACAGTCGGAAGAGACCCAGTACTTC
TRBD1	TRBV5-1	TRBJ1-1	CASSLEGQMNTEAFF	TGCGCCAGCAGCTTGGAGGGACAGATGAACACTGAAGCTTTCTTT
TRBD2	TRBV6-6	TRBJ2-1	CASRPGWTSGYNEQFF	TGTGCCAGCAGGCCCGGCTGGACTAGCGGTTACAATGAGCAGTTCTTC
TRBD1	TRBV19	TRBJ1-5	CASSIDGTEINQPQHF	TGTGCCAGTAGTATAGATGGGACAGAGATTAATCAGCCCCAGCATTTT
-	TRBV19	TRBJ2-5	CASSTLHGGRETQYF	TGTGCCAGTAGTACCCTTCACGGCGGGCGGGAGACCCAGTACTTC
-	TRBV5-6	TRBJ2-1	CASSFSQASQFF	TGTGCCAGCAGCTTCAGTCAGGCTTCGCAGTTCTTC
-	TRBV15	TRBJ2-1	CATSRESPGIYNEQFF	TGTGCCACCAGCAGAGAATCCCCGGGGATCTACAATGAGCAGTTCTTC
-	TRBV29-1	TRBJ2-7	CSVEASAGEQYF	TGCAGCGTTGAGGCTAGCGCGGGCGAGCAGTACTTC
TRBD1	TRBV7-9	TRBJ1-2	CASRPGGIDYGYTF	TGTGCCAGCCGCCCAGGGGGGATTGACTATGGCTACACCTTC
-	TRBV30	TRBJ1-4	CAWTLRVGEKLFF	TGTGCCTGGACCCTCAGGGTTGGGGAAAAACTGTTTTTT
-	TRBV12-5	TRBJ1-1	CASGLVGQKAFF	TGTGCTAGTGGTTTGGTCGGACAGAAGGCTTTCTTT
TRBD1	TRBV27	TRBJ2-7	CASRGTASTEQYF	TGTGCCAGCAGAGGGACAGCTTCAACCGAGCAGTACTTC
TRBD1	TRBV19	TRBJ1-3	CASSTGQGEPSGNTIYF	TGTGCCAGTAGTACCGGACAGGGAGAACCGTCTGGAAACACCATATATTTT
-	TRBV18	TRBJ2-7	CASSPSRDSYEQYF	TGTGCCAGCTCACCGTCGCGGGACTCCTACGAGCAGTACTTC
-	TRBV5-6	TRBJ2-7	CASSSGYEQYF	TGTGCCAGCAGCTCAGGCTACGAGCAGTACTTC
-	TRBV27	TRBJ2-7	CASSSREEQYF	TGTGCCAGCAGTTCTCGGGAGGAGCAGTACTTC
-	TRBV19	TRBJ1-5	CASKGTHGQHF	TGTGCCAGTAAAGGGACTCATGGCCAGCATTTT
-	TRBV27	TRBJ2-7	CASRGTGAYEQYF	TGTGCCAGCAGGGGGACTGGGGCCTACGAGCAGTACTTC
-	TRBV19	TRBJ1-3	CASRTPGEAGNTIYF	TGTGCCAGTAGGACCCCTGGGGAGGCTGGAAACACCATATATTTT
TRBD2	TRBV30	TRBJ2-2	CAWSPTSGRRRTGELFF	TGTGCCTGGAGCCCGACTAGCGGGAGACGTAGGACCGGGGAGCTGTTTTTT
TRBD2	TRBV7-3	TRBJ2-1	CASSSPGAGTSSSYNEQFF	TGTGCCAGCAGCTCCCCCGGGGCTGGGACTAGCAGCTCCTACAATGAGCAGTTCTTC
-	TRBV6-1	TRBJ2-3	CASTGTSTDTQYF	TGTGCCAGCACCGGGACTAGCACAGATACGCAGTATTTT
TRBD1	TRBV6-5	TRBJ1-2	CASRDGQGTYGYTF	TGTGCCAGCAGGGACGGACAGGGGACCTATGGCTACACCTTC
TRBD1	TRBV29-1	TRBJ2-4	CSVGTGTDKNIQYF	TGCAGCGTGGGGACAGGGACAGACAAAAACATTCAGTACTTC
TRBD1	TRBV10-3	TRBJ1-5	CAIGKGAGGPQHF	TGTGCCATCGGAAAGGGGGCAGGAGGGCCCCAGCATTTT